The 17 T cell receptor beta chains below were found in one sample sequenced in a study of neurological immune-mediated disorders. MiXCR was run by TCRdb on the 5' RACE reads, yielding one entry per CDR3 protein. In the table there are tens of thousands of distinct CDR3 sequences, roughly 13% of which are singletons. Time point specified: longitudinal time-point 1 (baseline). Source material: PBMCs. These receptors all stem from a female donor with HTLV-1-associated myelopathy (HAM/TSP).

This rearrangement joins TRBV7-9 to TRBJ2-1; 9 bases align to TRBD1. Germline values: CDR1 SEHNR, CDR2 FQNEAQ (reference sequence). The CDR3 loop spans 12 amino acids. V was clipped by 9 bases and J by 8 bases; unmatched bases: 5. CDR3 protein: CASLTGGDEQFF. CDR3 sequence (DNA): TGTGCCAGTTTAACAGGGGGCGATGAGCAGTTCTTC.

This clonotype was seen many times. This sequence joins TRBV5-6 and TRBJ1-5, with D perhaps TRBD1 (5 bases). The V end lost 1 base, the J end lost 9 bases, and 20 bases lay between the germline ends. This CDR3 has 16 amino acids. Germline V gene lookup returns CDR1 SGHDT and CDR2 YYEEEE. CDR3 residues: CASSLKSGGRAWPQHF. CDR3 DNA: TGTGCCAGCAGCTTGAAAAGCGGGGGACGTGCATGGCCCCAGCATTTT.

This clonotype has at least ten counts. This chain uses TRBV6-5 with TRBJ2-6; either TRBD1 or TRBD2 may supply D (5 bases each). This CDR3 region has 16 residues. Trimming stripped 6 bases from V and 4 bases from J, with 16 bases between. CDR1 and CDR2 (germline): MNHEY, SVGAGI. The CDR3 bases are TGTGCCAGCAGACCAACCGGGACCGGCGGGGCCAACGTCCTGACTTTC. It translates to CASRPTGTGGANVLTF.

Many counts were recorded for this clonotype. The rearrangement joins TRBV4-1 to TRBJ2-7; 15 nucleotides match TRBD2. This CDR3 contains 19 residues. V shed 4 bases and J 1 base; nucleotides not matched to a gene: 11. Germline values: CDR1 MGHRA, CDR2 YSYEKL. The CDR3 is CASSPGTSGGSLRSYEQYF. The CDR3 nucleotides read TGCGCCAGCAGCCCTGGGACTAGCGGGGGGTCTCTTCGATCCTACGAGCAGTACTTC.

This clonotype was seen ten or more times. The DNA for the CDR3 is TGCAGTGCTAGGGGGGGGACAGGGGGGAGAAATGAGCAGTTCTTC. Translated: CSARGGTGGRNEQFF. The chain recombines TRBV20-1 with TRBJ2-1; 11 bases fit TRBD1. The length of the CDR3 is 15 residues. V lost 3 bases, J lost 7 bases, and 8 bases stayed unmatched. The germline gives CDR1 DFQATT, CDR2 SNEGSKA (reference sequence).

This clonotype was recorded many times. The chain employs TRBV6-5 and TRBJ2-7; D may be TRBD1 (6 bases). Germline V lookup: CDR1 MNHEY, CDR2 SVGAGI. Between the trimmed V and J ends, which lost 6 bases and 3 bases, there was a span of 15 bases. The CDR3 is 14 amino acids. DNA for the CDR3: TGTGCCAGCAGCCCCGGGACATCTATCTACGAGCAGTACTTC. As protein: CASSPGTSIYEQYF.

This clonotype has a count of ten or more. V gene TRBV20-1 combines with J gene TRBJ1-2, with 8 positions matching TRBD1. The J segment lost 3 bases and the V segment lost 3 bases, leaving 3 bases of the junction unmatched. The CDR3 covers 13 residues. In germline, CDR1 is DFQATT, CDR2 SNEGSKA (reference sequence). The CDR3 loop is CSASTDRDYGYTF. In DNA, the CDR3 is TGCAGTGCTAGTACGGACAGGGACTATGGCTACACCTTC.

As to this clonotype: Its ends do not fully match the called genes, so a read error is possible. V is TRBV28 and J is TRBJ2-1; 8 bases match TRBD1. The CDR3 totals 16 residues. Germline loops: CDR1 MDHEN, CDR2 SYDVKM. DNA for the CDR3: TGTGCCAGCATTCGCCCAGGGGGCTCCGAGATCAATGAGCATTTCTTC. Protein product: CASIRPGGSEINEHFF.

This clonotype was detected ten times or more. V and J are TRBV6-5 and TRBJ1-5, with D perhaps TRBD1 (6 bases). The germline gives CDR1 MNHEY, CDR2 SVGAGI. Trimming cost V 7 bases and J 7 bases, with 17 bases left between them. The CDR3 has 14 residues. The CDR3 DNA reads TGTGCCAGCAACCAACAGGGACCTGGGCAGCCCCAGCATTTT. It codes for CASNQQGPGQPQHF.

This clonotype was detected many times. The chain recombines TRBV9 with TRBJ2-7; D uncertain. The CDR3 has 16 amino acids. In germline, CDR1 is SGDLS, CDR2 YYNGEE. Trimming cost V 0 bases and J 3 bases, with 16 bases left between them. The CDR3 loop is CASSVVPAGNLYEQYF. CDR3 coding DNA: TGTGCCAGCAGCGTAGTCCCGGCAGGCAACCTCTACGAGCAGTACTTC.

The table lists this clonotype with many counts. The chain has TRBV20-1 and TRBJ2-1, with TRBD1 matching 10 bases. V lost 0 bases, J lost 6 bases, and 8 bases stayed unmatched. The CDR3 is made up of 16 amino acids. Germline V gives CDR1 DFQATT, CDR2 SNEGSKA (reference sequence). Written as DNA, the CDR3 is TGCAGTGCTAGAGACTTGGGACAGGGGCTTATCAATGAGCAGTTCTTC. Protein: CSARDLGQGLINEQFF.

This chain connects TRBV7-7 to TRBJ2-3; D perhaps matches TRBD2 (7 bases). Looked up from germline, CDR1 is SSHAT and CDR2 is FNYEAQ (reference sequence). This CDR3 has 20 amino acids. V was trimmed by 1 base and J by 3 bases, leaving 26 bases between them. Here the CDR3 reads CASSLGAGASGPRGTDTQYF. CDR3 sequence (DNA): TGTGCCAGCAGCTTAGGTGCGGGGGCTTCCGGACCCCGGGGGACAGATACGCAGTATTTT.

In this sample, this clonotype turned up a few times. The genes are TRBV18 and TRBJ1-2; D perhaps matches TRBD1 (5 bases). CDR1 and CDR2 (germline): KGHSH, LQKENI. V shed 6 bases and J shed 2 bases, with 16 bases lying between them. CDR3 length: 15 amino acids. CDR3 loop: CASSQTGGDNYGYTF. The DNA of the CDR3 is TGTGCCAGCTCCCAAACGGGCGGGGACAACTATGGCTACACCTTC.

This clonotype was detected ten times or more. The chain carries TRBV6-5 and TRBJ1-5; weak D call: TRBD1 (5 bases). The CDR3 length is 13 residues. Trimming took 5 bases from V and 6 from J, leaving 11 bases between them. CDR1 and CDR2 (germline): MNHEY, SVGAGI. The CDR3 loop reads CASSTKGSQPQHF. CDR3 sequence (DNA): TGTGCCAGCAGTACTAAGGGGTCTCAGCCCCAGCATTTT.

This clonotype occurred many times. The chain combines TRBV7-8 with TRBJ1-4, with a tentative D call TRBD1 (6 bases). Trimming shortened V by 6 bases and J by 4 bases, and 18 bases separated the two germline ends. There are 16 residues in the CDR3. Per germline, CDR1 SGHVS and CDR2 FQNEAQ. The CDR3 loop reads CASSLPSRDNNEKLFF. CDR3 sequence (DNA): TGTGCCAGCAGTCTACCCTCTAGGGACAATAATGAAAAACTGTTTTTT.

The chain uses TRBV6-5 and TRBJ2-3; D gene ambiguous. Germline V lookup: CDR1 MNHEY, CDR2 SVGAGI. This CDR3 region has 14 residues. The V end lost 0 bases, the J end lost 6 bases, and 10 bases lay between the germline ends. The CDR3 protein is CASSYSSPGDTQYF. The CDR3 bases are TGTGCCAGCAGTTACTCGAGTCCCGGTGATACGCAGTATTTT.

Points on this clonotype: Being one base from a much bigger clone, this may be a read error. This chain joins TRBV12-3 or TRBV12-4 and TRBJ2-7; the D gene is possibly TRBD1 (5 bases). The CDR3 spans 14 residues. Trimming pared 2 bases from V and 6 bases from J, leaving 14 bases between. As DNA, the CDR3 is TGTGCCAGCAGTTTATTGGACATACGGTGCGAGCAGTACTTC. The encoded protein is CASSLLDIRCEQYF.